The 5 T cell receptor beta chains listed next were all sequenced from one sample in a study of T cell responses to AZD1222 COVID-19 vaccine. Assay: immunoSEQ multiplex PCR; the TCRdb copy retains only in-frame clones and omits some. The sample contains about 76,000 clones, over 60% of which appear only once. This sample comprised peripheral blood, obtained 28 days after the second dose of the MenACWY control vaccine. The source of these receptors is an adult who received the MenACWY meningococcal vaccine as a control.

Concerning this clone itself: The DNA is omitted, as the CDR3 cannot be located on it reliably, and the CDR3 follows TCRdb's listing. The gene calls are TRBV6-1 and TRBJ1-2. From its first to its last residue, the CDR3 has 14 amino acids. Per germline, CDR1 MNHNS and CDR2 SASEGT. The CDR3 reads CASSSSTRYYGYTF.

This rearrangement joins TRBV4-2 to TRBJ1-5, with 8 positions matching TRBD1. CDR3 length: 15 residues. The germline V gene encodes CDR1 LGHNA and CDR2 YNFKEQ. V shed 4 bases, J shed 1 base, and the junction held 3 bases outside the gene matches. The CDR3 nucleotides read TGTGCCAGCAGCCCGGGACAGGCAAGCAATCAGCCCCAGCATTTT. This translates into CASSPGQASNQPQHF.

This clone was counted between two and nine times. The chain couples TRBV15 to TRBJ1-4; no firm D call. The CDR3 is 14 residues long. CDR1 and CDR2 (germline): LNHNV, YYDKDF (reference sequence). Trimming removed 1 base at V and 0 bases at J, with 3 bases between. This CDR3 reads CATSRAATNEKLFF. In nucleotides, the CDR3 is TGTGCCACCAGCAGAGCCGCAACTAATGAAAAACTGTTTTTT.

A few counts support this clone. This sequence joins TRBV7-2 and TRBJ2-7; the D is unclear. Germline CDR1 is SGHTA and CDR2 is FQGNSA. The length of the CDR3 is 14 residues. Trimming cost V 5 bases and J 4 bases, with 15 bases left between them. Written as DNA, the CDR3 is TGTGCCAGCAGCCCCGCTTTGGGTTGGTACGAGCAGTACTTC. Translation: CASSPALGWYEQYF.

The chain has TRBV30 and TRBJ1-5; 11 bases are a match to TRBD1. In germline, CDR1 is GTSNPN, CDR2 SVGIG (reference sequence). V lost 3 bases, J lost 6 bases, and 7 bases stayed unmatched. This CDR3 contains 15 residues. This CDR3 reads CAWRPAGQGVQPQHF. The CDR3 nucleotides read TGTGCCTGGAGACCAGCGGGACAGGGGGTTCAGCCCCAGCATTTT.